The 6 T cell receptor beta chains in this list originate from one sample, sequenced in a study of cytomegalovirus exposure and HLA in healthy donors. Primers: 60 Vbeta forward and 13 Jbeta reverse. The protocol was immunoSEQ multiplex PCR, while the TCRdb copy is restricted to in-frame clones and leaves out a portion. The table records approximately 92,000 clones, around four fifths of them present only once. Input material: PBMCs. The receptors here all came from a man aged 50 to 60 in good health and CMV-seropositive.

The rearrangement uses TRBV6-8 and TRBJ2-7, with D maybe TRBD1 (7 bases). Germline values: CDR1 MNHGY, CDR2 SAAAGT. The CDR3 is 17 amino acids. The ends were cut back, 6 bases at V and 0 bases at J, with 21 bases in the middle. The CDR3 region is CASSPTRGQPHSYEQYF. In DNA form, the CDR3 reads TGTGCCAGCAGCCCGACGCGGGGACAGCCTCACTCCTACGAGCAGTACTTC.

The chain is built from TRBV5-1 and TRBJ2-3; 7 nucleotides align to TRBD2. J gave up 3 bases and V 7 bases, and 8 bases lay outside the gene matches. The germline V gene encodes CDR1 SGHRS and CDR2 YFSETQ. The length of the CDR3 is 14 residues. The CDR3 nucleotides read TGCGCCAGCTTTCTGGGGGGGACGACAGATACGCAGTATTTT. It codes for CASFLGGTTDTQYF.

The V and J genes are TRBV7-2 and TRBJ2-7; D not resolved. This CDR3 contains 13 residues. The V gene's germline CDR1 is SGHTA and CDR2 FQGNSA. V dropped 1 base and J dropped 3 bases, with 7 bases sitting between them. The DNA for the CDR3 is TGTGCCAGCAGCTTAGGAGGCAACTACGAGCAGTACTTC. Its translation is CASSLGGNYEQYF.

This clone was recorded a few times. J is TRBJ1-2 and V is TRBV6-5; no definite D call. Germline loops: CDR1 MNHEY, CDR2 SVGAGI. This CDR3 contains 14 residues. Deletions cut 4 bases from V and 2 bases from J, with 11 bases between. The CDR3 region has the DNA TGTGCCAGCAGTTTTGGTGAGGGCAACTATGGCTACACCTTC. Its translation is CASSFGEGNYGYTF.

This clone came up a few times. This chain links TRBV7-3 with TRBJ2-3; D unclear. Germline loops: CDR1 SGHTA, CDR2 FQGTGA. V was pared by 5 bases and J by 0 bases, with 6 bases between. The CDR3 consists of 13 residues. The DNA of the CDR3 is TGTGCCAGCAGCCCCTTTAGCACAGATACGCAGTATTTT. Its translation: CASSPFSTDTQYF.

This clone was recorded only once. The chain has TRBV19 and TRBJ2-2; tentatively, D is TRBD1 (5 bases). The CDR3 extends over 14 amino acids. Trimming cost V 6 bases and J 7 bases, with 15 bases left between them. CDR1 is LNHDA, CDR2 SQIVND, per germline (reference sequence). Here the CDR3 reads CASSPVRTLGELFF. The CDR3 coding sequence is TGTGCCAGTAGCCCGGTCCGGACACTCGGGGAGCTGTTTTTT.